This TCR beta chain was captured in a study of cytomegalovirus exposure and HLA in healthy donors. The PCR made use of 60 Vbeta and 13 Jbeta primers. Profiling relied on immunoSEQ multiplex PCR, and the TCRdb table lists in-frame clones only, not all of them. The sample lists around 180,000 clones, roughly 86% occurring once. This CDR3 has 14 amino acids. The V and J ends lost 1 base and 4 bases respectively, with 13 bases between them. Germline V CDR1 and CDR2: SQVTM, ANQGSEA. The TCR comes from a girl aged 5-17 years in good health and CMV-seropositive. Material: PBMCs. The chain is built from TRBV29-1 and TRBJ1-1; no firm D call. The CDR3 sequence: CSVEVAAVSTEAFF. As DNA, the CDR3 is TGCAGCGTTGAAGTTGCCGCGGTAAGCACTGAAGCTTTCTTT. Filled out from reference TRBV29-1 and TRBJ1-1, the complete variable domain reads SAVISQKPSRDICQRGTSLTIQCQVDSQVTMMFWYRQQPGQSLTLIATANQGSEATYESGFVIDKFPISRPNLTFSTLTVSNMSPEDSSIYLCSVEVAAVSTEAFFGQGTRLTVV.